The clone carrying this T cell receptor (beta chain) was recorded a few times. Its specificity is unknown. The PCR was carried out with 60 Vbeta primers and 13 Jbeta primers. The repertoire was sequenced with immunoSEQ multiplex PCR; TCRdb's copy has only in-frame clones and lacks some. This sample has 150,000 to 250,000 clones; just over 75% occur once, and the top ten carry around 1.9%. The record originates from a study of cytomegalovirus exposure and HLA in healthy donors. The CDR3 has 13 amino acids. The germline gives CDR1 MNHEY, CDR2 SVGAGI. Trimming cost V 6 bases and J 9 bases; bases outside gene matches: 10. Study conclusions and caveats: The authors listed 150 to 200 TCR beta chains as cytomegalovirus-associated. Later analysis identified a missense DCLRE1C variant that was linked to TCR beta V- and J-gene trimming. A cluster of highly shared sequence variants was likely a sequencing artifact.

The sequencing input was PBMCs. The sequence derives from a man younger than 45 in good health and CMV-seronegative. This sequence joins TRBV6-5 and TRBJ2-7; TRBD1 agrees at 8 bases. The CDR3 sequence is CASRGTGPYRQYF. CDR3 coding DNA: TGTGCCAGCAGGGGGACAGGTCCTTATCGGCAGTACTTC.